The 11 T cell receptor beta chains below come from one sample, sequenced in a study of cytotoxic CD8 clonotypes in ibrutinib-treated CLL. Clones were read by immunoSEQ multiplex PCR, and TCRdb kept only the in-frame ones, dropping some. The data contain tens of thousands of clones, over 60% of them singletons. Source: PBMCs, taken after 12 months of ibrutinib treatment. Receptors were obtained from a human donor with chronic lymphocytic leukemia.

The V and J genes are TRBV21-1 and TRBJ1-1. TRBV21-1 is a known pseudogene. The CDR3 sequence is 15 residues long. DNA for the CDR3: TGTGCCAGCAGCAAAGCGAGGCACGAGAACACTGAAGCTTTCTTT. Encoded protein: CASSKARHENTEAFF.

The chain employs TRBV5-6 and TRBJ1-5; a weak D match, TRBD1 (5 bases). Trimming took off 4 bases at V and 7 bases at J, with 9 bases between the two ends. Germline CDR1 and CDR2: SGHDT and YYEEEE. CDR3 size: 12 residues. In nucleotides, the CDR3 is TGTGCCAGCAGCCTTAAGGGGCAGCCCCAGCATTTT. Protein sequence: CASSLKGQPQHF. Complete variable domain (other parts from reference TRBV5-6 and TRBJ1-5): DAGVTQSPTHLIKTRGQQVTLRCSPKSGHDTVSWYQQALGQGPQFIFQYYEEEERQRGNFPDRFSGHQFPNYSSELNVNALLLGDSALYLCASSLKGQPQHFGDGTRLSIL.

V and J are TRBV7-9 and TRBJ2-5; no reliable D call. Germline V CDR1 and CDR2: SEHNR, FQNEAQ (reference sequence). The CDR3 loop spans 11 amino acids. Between the trimmed V and J ends, which lost 4 bases and 9 bases, there was a span of 9 bases. This chain's CDR3 is CASSSEQPQYF. The CDR3 nucleotides read TGTGCCAGCAGCTCTGAACAGCCCCAGTACTTC.

The V and J genes are TRBV2 and TRBJ1-2; D uncertain. Trimming removed 4 bases at V and 0 bases at J, with 9 bases between. Germline lookup yields CDR1 SNHLY and CDR2 FYNNEI. This CDR3 region has 14 residues. This CDR3 is CASSGAASNYGYTF. The CDR3 DNA sequence: TGTGCCAGCAGTGGCGCGGCTTCTAACTATGGCTACACCTTC.

This clone turned up a few times. The V and J genes are TRBV2 and TRBJ2-1, with a possible D match to TRBD2 (5 bases). V was cut by 4 bases and J by 15 bases, with 13 bases left in between. CDR3 length equals 11 residues. Looked up from germline, CDR1 is SNHLY and CDR2 is FYNNEI. CDR3 amino acids: CASSVPGDAFF. CDR3 nucleotide sequence: TGTGCCAGCAGTGTCCCCGGGGATGCGTTCTTC. The full variable domain, its missing parts supplied by reference TRBV2 and TRBJ2-1, is EPEVTQTPSHQVTQMGQEVILRCVPISNHLYFYWYRQILGQKVEFLVSFYNNEISEKSEIFDDQFSVERPDGSNFTLKIRSTKLEDSAMYFCASSVPGDAFFGPGTRLTVL.

This clone was observed once. J is TRBJ2-7 and V is TRBV2; D could derive from TRBD1 or TRBD2 (5 bases each). CDR1 is SNHLY and CDR2 is FYNNEI in the germline V gene. Trimming took off 4 bases at V and 2 bases at J, with 12 bases between the two ends. The CDR3 runs 14 residues. The CDR3 DNA reads as TGTGCCAGCAGTGTGGAGGAAGGGGCCTACGAGCAGTACTTC. Its translation: CASSVEEGAYEQYF.

The CDR3 bases are TGTGCCACCAGCAGAGATCTGATGGGGGGGTCGAATACGCAGTATTTT. It translates to CATSRDLMGGSNTQYF. This chain uses TRBV15 with TRBJ2-3, with TRBD2 matching over 7 bases. This CDR3 region has 16 residues. The germline V gene has CDR1 LNHNV and CDR2 YYDKDF (reference sequence). V was clipped by 0 bases and J by 7 bases; unmatched bases: 10.

The table lists this clone with a count of one. The chain uses TRBV28 and TRBJ1-1; the D gene is possibly TRBD1 (6 bases). CDR1 is MDHEN and CDR2 is SYDVKM in the germline V gene. This CDR3 contains 15 residues. The V end lost 7 bases, the J end lost 0 bases, and 15 bases lay between the germline ends. The DNA of the CDR3 is TGTGCCAGCACCCGACTGACAGGAATGAACACTGAAGCTTTCTTT. It translates to CASTRLTGMNTEAFF.

CDR3 in DNA: TGTGCCAGCAGCTTAGGGGCTCCGGTCGGTAATGAAAAACTGTTTTTT. This encodes CASSLGAPVGNEKLFF. V and J are TRBV7-9 and TRBJ1-4; D unresolved. Germline CDR1 and CDR2: SEHNR and FQNEAQ (reference sequence). The CDR3 has 16 residues. V gave up 1 base and J gave up 4 bases, with 13 bases separating them. The entire variable domain, with the rest obtained from reference TRBV7-9 and TRBJ1-4, is as follows: DTGVSQNPRHKITKRGQNVTFRCDPISEHNRLYWYRQTLGQGPEFLTYFQNEAQLEKSRLLSDRFSAERPKGSFSTLEIQRTEQGDSAMYLCASSLGAPVGNEKLFFGSGTQLSVL.

The CDR3 loop reads CASSFMNEQFF. The CDR3 DNA reads as TGTGCCAGCAGCTTTATGAATGAGCAGTTCTTC. The rearrangement joins TRBV7-2 to TRBJ2-1; D is unclear. V was cut by 3 bases and J by 7 bases, with 4 bases left in between. The CDR3 is made up of 11 amino acids. Germline CDR1 SGHTA, CDR2 FQGNSA.

This chain connects TRBV7-8 to TRBJ1-5; no definite D call. The CDR3 is 15 residues long. Germline assignment: CDR1 SGHVS and CDR2 FQNEAQ. With 5 bases removed from V and 7 bases from J, the gap between germline ends came to 18 bases. In nucleotides, the CDR3 is TGTGCCAGCAGCACCCCCGTCGAGGGTTGGCAGCCCCAGCATTTT. Protein sequence: CASSTPVEGWQPQHF.